The clone carrying this TCR beta chain has only one observation. The sample comes from a study of sequential checkpoint blockade in melanoma. Study overall: First-line arms were nivolumab then ipilimumab, or the reverse, randomized 1:1.

The repertoire was sequenced with immunoSEQ multiplex PCR; TCRdb's copy has only in-frame clones and lacks some. Altogether tens of thousands of clones are present, approximately 84% being singletons, with the ten largest covering roughly 6%. The CDR3 spans 14 residues. Trimming removed 6 bases from V and 5 bases from J; junction bases left unmatched: 5. The V gene's germline CDR1 is MNHEY and CDR2 SVGAGI. Sample treatment: randomized to nivolumab then ipilimumab (arm A) or the reverse (arm B). None of the patients previously received DNA-damaging chemotherapy. Sorted cells were live CD3+CD8+, lacking CD19 and CD56, from PBMCs.

The rearrangement uses TRBV6-5 and TRBJ2-2; TRBD1 matches 8 bases. The TCR was taken from a human donor with melanoma. Sequencing was performed on CD8+ T cells sorted from blood (inferred from file names), taken from a patient given nivolumab and ipilimumab in sequence. This CDR3 is CASSQGAETGELFF. The CDR3 DNA reads TGTGCCAGCAGCCAGGGGGCAGAAACCGGGGAGCTGTTTTTT.